The clone carrying this TCR beta chain was seen a few times. These data belong to a study of naive and memory T cell subsets. TCR cDNA received a 3' ligated oligonucleotide that carried a UMI. The CDR3 runs to 15 residues. CDR1 and CDR2 (germline): DFQATT, SNEGSKA (reference sequence). Trimming removed 0 bases at V and 0 bases at J, with 12 bases between. Four PCR rounds used nested alpha and beta constant region primers plus the SP2 primer. Blood and skin TCR RNA was reverse transcribed with alpha and beta constant primers. TCRdb reprocessed the 5' RACE reads via MiXCR and lists one record per CDR3 protein. The sample holds more than 50,000 distinct CDR3 sequences, 7.2% seen once.

The chain uses TRBV20-1 and TRBJ2-7; D gene uncertain. The TCR was taken from a male donor in good health. CDR3 sequence (DNA): TGCAGTGCTAGAGATCCCGGCTGGGCCTCCTACGAGCAGTACTTC. It is translated as CSARDPGWASYEQYF.